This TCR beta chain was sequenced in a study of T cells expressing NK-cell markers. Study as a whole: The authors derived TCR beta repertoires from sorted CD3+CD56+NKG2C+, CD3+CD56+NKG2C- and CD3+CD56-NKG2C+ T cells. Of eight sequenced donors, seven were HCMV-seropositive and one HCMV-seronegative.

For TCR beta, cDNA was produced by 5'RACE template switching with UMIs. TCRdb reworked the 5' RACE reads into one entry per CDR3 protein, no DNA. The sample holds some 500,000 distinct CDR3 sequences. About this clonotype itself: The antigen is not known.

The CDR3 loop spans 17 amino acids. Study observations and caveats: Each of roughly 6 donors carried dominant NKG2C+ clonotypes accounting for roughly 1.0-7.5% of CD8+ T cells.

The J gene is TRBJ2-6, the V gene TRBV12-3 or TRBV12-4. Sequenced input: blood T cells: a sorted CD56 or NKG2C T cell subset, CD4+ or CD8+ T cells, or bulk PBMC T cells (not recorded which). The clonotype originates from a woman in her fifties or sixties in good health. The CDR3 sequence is CASSFTGTYSGANVLTF.